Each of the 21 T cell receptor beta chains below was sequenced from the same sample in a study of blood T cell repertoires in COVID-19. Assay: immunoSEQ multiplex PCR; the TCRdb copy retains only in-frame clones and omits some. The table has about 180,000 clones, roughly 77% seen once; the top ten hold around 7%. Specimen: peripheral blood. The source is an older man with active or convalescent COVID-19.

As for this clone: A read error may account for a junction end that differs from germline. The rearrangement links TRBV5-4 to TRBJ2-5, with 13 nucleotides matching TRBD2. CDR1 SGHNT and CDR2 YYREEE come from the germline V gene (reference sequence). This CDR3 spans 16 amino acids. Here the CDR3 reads CASSLGLAGNQETQYF. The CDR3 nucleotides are TGTGCCAGCAGTTTGGGACTAGCGGGGAACCAAGAGACCCAGTACTTC.

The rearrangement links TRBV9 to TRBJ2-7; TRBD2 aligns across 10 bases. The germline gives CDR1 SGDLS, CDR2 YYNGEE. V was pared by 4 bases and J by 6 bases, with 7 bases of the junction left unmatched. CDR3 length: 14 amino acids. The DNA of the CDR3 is TGTGCCAGCAGCCCTCTAGCGGGAGTTGGCGAGCAGTACTTC. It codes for CASSPLAGVGEQYF.

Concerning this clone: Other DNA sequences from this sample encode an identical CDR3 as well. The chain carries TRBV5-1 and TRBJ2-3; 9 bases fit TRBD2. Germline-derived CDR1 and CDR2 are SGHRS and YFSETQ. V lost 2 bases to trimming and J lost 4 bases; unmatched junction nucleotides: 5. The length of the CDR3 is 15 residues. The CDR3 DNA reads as TGCGCCAGCAGCTTTCGCGGGGGGGCAGCAGATACGCAGTATTTT. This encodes CASSFRGGAADTQYF.

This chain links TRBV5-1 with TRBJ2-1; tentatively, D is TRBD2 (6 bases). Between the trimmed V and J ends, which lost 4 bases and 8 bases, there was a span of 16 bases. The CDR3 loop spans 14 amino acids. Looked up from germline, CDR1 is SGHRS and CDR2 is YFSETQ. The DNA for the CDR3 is TGCGCCAGCAGCCCGGCCCGGACTAAACATGAGCAGTTCTTC. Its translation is CASSPARTKHEQFF. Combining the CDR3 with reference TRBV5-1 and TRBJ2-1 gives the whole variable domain KAGVTQTPRYLIKTRGQQVTLSCSPISGHRSVSWYQQTPGQGLQFLFEYFSETQRNKGNFPGRFSGRQFSNSRSEMNVSTLELGDSALYLCASSPARTKHEQFFGPGTRLTVL.

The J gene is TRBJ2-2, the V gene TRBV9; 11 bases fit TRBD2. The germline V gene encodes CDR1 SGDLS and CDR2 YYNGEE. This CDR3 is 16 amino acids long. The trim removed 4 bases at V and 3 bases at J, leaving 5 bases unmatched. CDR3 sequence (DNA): TGTGCCAGCAGCCCAGGGACTAGCGGTTACACCGGGGAGCTGTTTTTT. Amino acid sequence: CASSPGTSGYTGELFF.

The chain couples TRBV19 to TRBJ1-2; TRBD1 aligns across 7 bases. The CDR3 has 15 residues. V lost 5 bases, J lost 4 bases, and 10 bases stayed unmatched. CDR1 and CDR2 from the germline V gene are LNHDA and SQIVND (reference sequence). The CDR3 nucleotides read TGTGCCAGTAGTCCAAGGGACAGTACATCCTATGGCTACACCTTC. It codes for CASSPRDSTSYGYTF.

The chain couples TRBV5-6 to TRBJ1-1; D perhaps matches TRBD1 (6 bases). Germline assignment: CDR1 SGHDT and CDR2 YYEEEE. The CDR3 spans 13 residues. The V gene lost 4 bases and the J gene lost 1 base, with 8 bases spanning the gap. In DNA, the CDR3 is TGTGCCAGCAGCGGACAGTGGAACACTGAAGCTTTCTTT. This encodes CASSGQWNTEAFF.

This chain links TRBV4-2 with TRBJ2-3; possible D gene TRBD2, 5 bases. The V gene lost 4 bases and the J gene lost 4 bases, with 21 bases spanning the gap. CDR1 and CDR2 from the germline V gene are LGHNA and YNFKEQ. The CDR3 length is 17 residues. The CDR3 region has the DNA TGTGCCAGCAGCCCGACGGGTACGACGACCGGGGCAGATACGCAGTATTTT. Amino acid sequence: CASSPTGTTTGADTQYF.

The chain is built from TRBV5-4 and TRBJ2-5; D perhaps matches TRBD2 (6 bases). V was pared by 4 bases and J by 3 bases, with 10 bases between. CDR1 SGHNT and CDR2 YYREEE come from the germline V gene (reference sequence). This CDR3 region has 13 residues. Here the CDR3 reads CASSLGGEETQYF. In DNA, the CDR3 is TGTGCCAGCAGCCTGGGGGGAGAAGAGACCCAGTACTTC.

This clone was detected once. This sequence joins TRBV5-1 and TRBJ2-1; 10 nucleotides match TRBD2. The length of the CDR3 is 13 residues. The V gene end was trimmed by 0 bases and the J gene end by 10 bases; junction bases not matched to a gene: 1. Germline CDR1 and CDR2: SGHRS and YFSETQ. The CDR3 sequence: CASSLELAGEQFF. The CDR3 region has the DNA TGCGCCAGCAGCTTGGAACTAGCGGGGGAGCAGTTCTTC.

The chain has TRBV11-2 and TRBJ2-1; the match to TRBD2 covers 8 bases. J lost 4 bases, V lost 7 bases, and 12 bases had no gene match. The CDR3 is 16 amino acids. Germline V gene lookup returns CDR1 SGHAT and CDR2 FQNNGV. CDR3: CASTTSAGVRYNEQFF. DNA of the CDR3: TGTGCCAGCACCACGTCAGCGGGAGTAAGGTACAATGAGCAGTTCTTC.

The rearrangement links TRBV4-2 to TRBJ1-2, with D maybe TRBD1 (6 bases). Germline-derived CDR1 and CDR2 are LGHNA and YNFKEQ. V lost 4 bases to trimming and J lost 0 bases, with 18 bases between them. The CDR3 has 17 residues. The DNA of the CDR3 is TGTGCCAGCAGCCTTGATCAGGGGCCCATAGCTAACTATGGCTACACCTTC. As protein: CASSLDQGPIANYGYTF.

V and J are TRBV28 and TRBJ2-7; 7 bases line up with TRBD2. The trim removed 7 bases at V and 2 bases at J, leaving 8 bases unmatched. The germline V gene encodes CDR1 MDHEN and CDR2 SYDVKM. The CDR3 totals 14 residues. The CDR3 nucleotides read TGTGCCAGCACCGCCCCGGGGGGAGCCTACGAGCAGTACTTC. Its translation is CASTAPGGAYEQYF.

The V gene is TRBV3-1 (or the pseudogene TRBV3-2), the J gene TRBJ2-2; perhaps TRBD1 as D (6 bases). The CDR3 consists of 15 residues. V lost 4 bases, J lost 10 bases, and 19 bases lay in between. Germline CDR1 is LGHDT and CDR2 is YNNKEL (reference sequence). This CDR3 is CASSPYPTGPEELFF. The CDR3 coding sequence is TGTGCCAGCAGCCCTTATCCTACAGGGCCCGAGGAGCTGTTTTTT.

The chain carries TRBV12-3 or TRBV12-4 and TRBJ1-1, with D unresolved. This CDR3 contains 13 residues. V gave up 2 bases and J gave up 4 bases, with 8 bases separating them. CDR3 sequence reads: CASSLWAGTEAFF. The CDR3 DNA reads TGTGCCAGCAGTTTATGGGCGGGCACTGAAGCTTTCTTT.

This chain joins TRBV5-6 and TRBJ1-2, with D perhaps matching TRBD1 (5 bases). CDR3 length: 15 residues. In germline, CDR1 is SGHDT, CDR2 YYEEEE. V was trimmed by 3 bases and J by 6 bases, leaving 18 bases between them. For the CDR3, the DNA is TGTGCCAGCAGCTCGCCCTCAGGGTTCATTGATGGCTACACCTTC. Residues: CASSSPSGFIDGYTF.

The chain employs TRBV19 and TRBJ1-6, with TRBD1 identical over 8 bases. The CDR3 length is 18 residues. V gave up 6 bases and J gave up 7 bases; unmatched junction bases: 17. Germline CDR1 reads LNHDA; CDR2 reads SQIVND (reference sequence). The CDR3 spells CASSPPTQGAGGNSPLHF. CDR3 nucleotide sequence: TGTGCCAGTAGCCCCCCCACCCAGGGGGCAGGTGGGAATTCACCCCTCCACTTT. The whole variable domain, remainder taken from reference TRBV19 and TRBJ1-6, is DGGITQSPKYLFRKEGQNVTLSCEQNLNHDAMYWYRQDPGQGLRLIYYSQIVNDFQKGDIAEGYSVSREKKESFPLTVTSAQKNPTAFYLCASSPPTQGAGGNSPLHFGNGTRLTVT.

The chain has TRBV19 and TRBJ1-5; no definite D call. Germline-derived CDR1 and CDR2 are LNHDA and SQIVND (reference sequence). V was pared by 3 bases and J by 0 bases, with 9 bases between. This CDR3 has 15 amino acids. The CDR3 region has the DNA TGTGCCAGTAGTATTGGAGGGTATAGCAATCAGCCCCAGCATTTT. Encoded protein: CASSIGGYSNQPQHF.

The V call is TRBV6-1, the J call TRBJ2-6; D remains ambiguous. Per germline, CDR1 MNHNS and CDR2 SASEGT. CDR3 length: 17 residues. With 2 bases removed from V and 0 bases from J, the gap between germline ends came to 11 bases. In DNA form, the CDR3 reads TGTGCCAGCAGTGAACTTCACGGAGACTCTGGGGCCAACGTCCTGACTTTC. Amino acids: CASSELHGDSGANVLTF.

The DNA of the CDR3 is TGTGCCAGCAGTTCCAACACAGATACGCAGTATTTT. Translated: CASSSNTDTQYF. The chain couples TRBV28 to TRBJ2-3; D unresolved. Deletions cut 4 bases from V and 2 bases from J, with 4 bases between. The CDR3 spans 12 residues. Germline assignment: CDR1 MDHEN and CDR2 SYDVKM.

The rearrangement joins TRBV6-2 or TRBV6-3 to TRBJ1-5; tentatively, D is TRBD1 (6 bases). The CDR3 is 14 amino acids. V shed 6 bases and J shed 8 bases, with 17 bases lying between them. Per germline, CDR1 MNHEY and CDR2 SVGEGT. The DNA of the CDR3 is TGTGCCAGCAGCCTAACCCGGACAGCCGAGCCCCAGCATTTT. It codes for CASSLTRTAEPQHF.